This TCR beta chain emerged from a study of T cells in Graves' hyperthyroidism and ophthalmopathy. General study points: The model foresaw ophthalmopathy a median 6.5 months prior to onset.

Orbital computed tomography, thyroid ultrasound, serum thyroxine and TRAb, and clinical symptoms together informed the diagnoses. The V and J ends lost 4 bases and 0 bases, in that order; junction bases with no gene match: 4. Germline loops: CDR1 LGHDT, CDR2 YNNKEL (reference sequence). There are 17 residues in the CDR3. RNA transcripts provided the source from which TCR beta CDR3 regions were amplified. HTBI primers drove first-round RT-PCR of the TCR CDR3. TCRdb redid the calling of the multiplex PCR reads with MiXCR, one entry per CDR3 protein. There are approximately 710,000 distinct CDR3 sequences in the sample; around a sixth occur only once, and about 14% lies in the top ten. Concerning this clonotype itself: What it binds is unknown.

Material: blood. This receptor was taken from a man in his forties or fifties with Graves' hyperthyroidism. V usage is TRBV3-1 and J usage is TRBJ2-1; 12 nucleotides align to TRBD1. CDR3 sequence (DNA): TGTGCCAGCAGCCCCCGGGACAGGGGGCCCTCCTACAATGAGCAGTTCTTC. This encodes CASSPRDRGPSYNEQFF.